One sample yielded the 2 T cell receptor beta chains listed below, sequenced in a study of glioma-infiltrating T cells. Amplification of TCR alpha and beta CDR3 regions from RNA used iRepertoire nested multiplex PCR. TCRdb re-derived calls from the multiplex PCR reads in MiXCR, one entry per CDR3 protein. This table has approximately 140,000 distinct CDR3 sequences, about 22% appearing once. The sample consisted of glioma tissue, nonneoplastic brain tissue, or PBMCs (not recorded which). The origin of the receptors is a human donor with low-grade glioma or glioblastoma, undergoing nonglioma brain surgery, or in good health (not recorded which).

On this clonotype itself: A clone one base away is much larger, so this may be a read error. This chain uses TRBV10-3 with TRBJ1-2; D is possibly TRBD1 (6 bases). Per the germline V gene, CDR1 is ENHRY and CDR2 is SYGVKD. Trimming took off 3 bases at V and 5 bases at J, with 7 bases between the two ends. The length of the CDR3 is 12 residues. CDR3 in DNA: TGTGCCATCAGTGAAGGGGGTTATGGCTACACCTTC. This translates into CAISEGGYGYTF.

V and J are TRBV24-1 and TRBJ1-1, with 12 bases aligning to TRBD1. V shed 5 bases and J 6 bases; nucleotides not matched to a gene: 12. Germline CDR1 is KGHDR and CDR2 is SFDVKD. This CDR3 comprises 17 residues. In nucleotides, the CDR3 is TGTGCCACCAGTGCCTCCGGGACAGGGGGCGGTAGGGCTGAAGCTTTCTTT. Protein: CATSASGTGGGRAEAFF.